This T cell receptor beta chain was identified during a study of long-term antiretroviral therapy in people with HIV. With respect to this clone: No antigen is known for it.

The run of the v3.0 immunoSEQ assay was at survey level. Profiling relied on immunoSEQ multiplex PCR, and the TCRdb table lists in-frame clones only, not all of them. The table includes 28,000 or so clones, approximately 83% detected once. V gave up 3 bases and J gave up 0 bases, with 13 bases separating them. This CDR3 region has 16 residues. CDR1 and CDR2 (germline): SGHKS, YYEKEE (reference sequence). The study's findings and limits: Nothing was known about ART adherence, viral resistance or changes in therapy. ART preceded a rise in diversity that nonetheless stayed lower than in transplant donor controls.

Every single participant having HIV got treatment inside the United States. The rearrangement joins TRBV5-5 to TRBJ1-3; tentatively, D is TRBD1 (6 bases). This receptor was obtained from a man between 18 and 35 years old with HIV. The sequencing used unsorted PBMCs, collected 0.8 years before starting antiretroviral therapy. In DNA form, the CDR3 reads TGTGCCAGCAGCTACGCAGGGGAATCCTCTGGAAACACCATATATTTT. It codes for CASSYAGESSGNTIYF.